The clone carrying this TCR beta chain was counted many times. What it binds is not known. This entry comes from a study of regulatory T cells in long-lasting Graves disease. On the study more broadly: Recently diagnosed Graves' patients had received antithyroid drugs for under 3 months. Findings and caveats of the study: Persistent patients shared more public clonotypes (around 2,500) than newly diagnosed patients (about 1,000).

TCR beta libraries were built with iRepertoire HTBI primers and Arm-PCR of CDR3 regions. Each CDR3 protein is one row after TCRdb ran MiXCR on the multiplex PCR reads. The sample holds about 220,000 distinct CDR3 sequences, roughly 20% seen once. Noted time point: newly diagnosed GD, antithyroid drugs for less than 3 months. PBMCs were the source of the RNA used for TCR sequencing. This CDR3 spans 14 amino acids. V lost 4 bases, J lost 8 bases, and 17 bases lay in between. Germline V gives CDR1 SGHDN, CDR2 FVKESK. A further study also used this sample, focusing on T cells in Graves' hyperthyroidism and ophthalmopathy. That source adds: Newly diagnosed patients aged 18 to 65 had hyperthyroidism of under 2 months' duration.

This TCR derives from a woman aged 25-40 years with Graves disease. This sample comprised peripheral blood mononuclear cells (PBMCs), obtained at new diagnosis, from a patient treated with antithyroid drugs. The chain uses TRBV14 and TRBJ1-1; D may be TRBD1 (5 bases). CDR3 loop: CASSRLGEQPEAFF. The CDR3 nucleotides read TGTGCCAGCAGCCGGTTGGGGGAGCAACCCGAAGCTTTCTTT.